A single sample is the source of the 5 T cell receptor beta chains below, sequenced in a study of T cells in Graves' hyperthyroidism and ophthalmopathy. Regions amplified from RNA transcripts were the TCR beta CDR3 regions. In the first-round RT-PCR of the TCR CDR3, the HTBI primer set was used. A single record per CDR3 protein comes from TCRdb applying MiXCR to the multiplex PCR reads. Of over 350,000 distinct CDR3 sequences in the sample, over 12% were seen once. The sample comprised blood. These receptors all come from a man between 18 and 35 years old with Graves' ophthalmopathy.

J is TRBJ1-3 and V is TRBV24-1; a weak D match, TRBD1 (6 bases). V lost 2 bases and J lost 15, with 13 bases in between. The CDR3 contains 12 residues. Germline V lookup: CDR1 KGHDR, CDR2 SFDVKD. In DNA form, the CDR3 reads TGTGCCACCAGTGATTCCGGGGCAGGGGAATATTTT. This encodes CATSDSGAGEYF.

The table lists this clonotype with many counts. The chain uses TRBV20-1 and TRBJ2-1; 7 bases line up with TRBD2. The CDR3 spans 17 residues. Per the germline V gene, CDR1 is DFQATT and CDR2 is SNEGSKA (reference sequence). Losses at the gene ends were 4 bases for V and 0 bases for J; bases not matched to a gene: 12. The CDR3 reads CSATAGLAESSYNEQFF. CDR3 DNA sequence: TGCAGTGCTACGGCTGGCCTAGCGGAGAGCTCCTACAATGAGCAGTTCTTC.

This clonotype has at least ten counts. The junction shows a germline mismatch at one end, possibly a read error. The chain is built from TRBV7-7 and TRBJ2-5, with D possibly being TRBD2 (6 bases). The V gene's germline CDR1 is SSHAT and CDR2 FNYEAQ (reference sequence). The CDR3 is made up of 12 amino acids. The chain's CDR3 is CASSRLEGPQYF. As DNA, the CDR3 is TGTGCTAGCAGCCGACTAGAGGGGCCCCAGTACTTC.

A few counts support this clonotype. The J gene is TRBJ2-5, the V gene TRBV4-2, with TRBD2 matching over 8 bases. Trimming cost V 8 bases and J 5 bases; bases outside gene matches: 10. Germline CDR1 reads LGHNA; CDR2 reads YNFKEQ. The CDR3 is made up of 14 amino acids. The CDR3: CASSGGGTRETQYF. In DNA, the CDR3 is TGTGCCAGCTCGGGCGGGGGGACGAGGGAGACCCAGTACTTC.

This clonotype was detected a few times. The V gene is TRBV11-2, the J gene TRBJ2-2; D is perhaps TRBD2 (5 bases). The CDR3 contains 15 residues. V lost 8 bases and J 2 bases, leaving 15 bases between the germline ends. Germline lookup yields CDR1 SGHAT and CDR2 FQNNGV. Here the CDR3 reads CASRSLRANTGELFF. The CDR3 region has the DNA TGTGCCAGCCGATCCTTGCGGGCCAACACCGGGGAGCTGTTTTTT.